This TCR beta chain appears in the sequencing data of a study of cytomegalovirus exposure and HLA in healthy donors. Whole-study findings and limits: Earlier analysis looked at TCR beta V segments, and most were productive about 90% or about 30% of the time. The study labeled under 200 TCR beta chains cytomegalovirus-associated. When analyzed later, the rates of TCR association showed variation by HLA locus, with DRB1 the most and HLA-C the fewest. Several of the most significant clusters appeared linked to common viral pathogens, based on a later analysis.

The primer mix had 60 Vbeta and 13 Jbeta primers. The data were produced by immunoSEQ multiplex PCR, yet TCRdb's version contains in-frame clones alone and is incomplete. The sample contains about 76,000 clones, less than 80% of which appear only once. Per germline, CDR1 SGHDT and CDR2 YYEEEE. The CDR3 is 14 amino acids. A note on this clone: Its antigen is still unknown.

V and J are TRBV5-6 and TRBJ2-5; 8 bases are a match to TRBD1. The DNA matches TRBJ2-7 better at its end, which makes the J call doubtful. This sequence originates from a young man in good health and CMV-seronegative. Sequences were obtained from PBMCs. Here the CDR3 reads CASSWTGIPYEQYF. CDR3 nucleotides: TGTGCCAGCAGCTGGACAGGGATCCCCTACGAGCAGTACTTC.